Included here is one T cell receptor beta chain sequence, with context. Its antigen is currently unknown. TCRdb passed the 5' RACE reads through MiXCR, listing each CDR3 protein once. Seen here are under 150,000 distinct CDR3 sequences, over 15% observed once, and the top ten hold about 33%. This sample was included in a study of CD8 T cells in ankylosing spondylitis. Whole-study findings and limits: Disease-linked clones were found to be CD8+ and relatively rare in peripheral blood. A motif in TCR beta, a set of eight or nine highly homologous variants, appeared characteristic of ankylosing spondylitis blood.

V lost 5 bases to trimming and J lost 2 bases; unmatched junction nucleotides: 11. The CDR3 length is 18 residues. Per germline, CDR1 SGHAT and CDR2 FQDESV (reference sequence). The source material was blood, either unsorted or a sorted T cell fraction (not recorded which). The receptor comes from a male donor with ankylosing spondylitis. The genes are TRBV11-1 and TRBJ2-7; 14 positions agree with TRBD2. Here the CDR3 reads CASSPGTSGSEAPYEQYF. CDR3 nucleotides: TGTGCCAGCAGCCCGGGGACTAGCGGGAGCGAAGCCCCCTACGAGCAGTACTTC.